These 9 T cell receptor beta chains originate from one sample sequenced in a study of tumor-infiltrating lymphocytes in primary liver carcinoma. Priming with a constant-region primer yielded TCR beta cDNA from roughly 500 ng total RNA. Construction of TCR beta libraries relied on three successive nested multiplex PCR rounds employing slightly modified ARM-PCR. Forward primers for TRBV1-TRBV30 and a C-beta reverse primer served the first two PCR rounds, at approximately 10 cycles each. MiXCR, run by TCRdb on the multiplex PCR reads, gives a single entry per CDR3 protein. The sample shows approximately 300,000 distinct CDR3 sequences, roughly two thirds of them seen only once. Unsorted whole blood yielded blood RNA, and germline DNA was extracted as well. Sequences were obtained from peripheral blood. The receptors here all came from a man aged 40-49 years with primary liver carcinoma and hepatitis B virus infection.

On this clonotype: A read error is possible here, since a much larger clone lies one base away. V is TRBV10-1 and J is TRBJ2-1; D is unclear. CDR1 is WNHNN, CDR2 SYGVQD, per germline (reference sequence). The CDR3 spans 13 residues. The V end was cut by 7 bases, the J end by 7 bases, with 14 bases between. The CDR3 DNA reads as TGCGCCAGCACTGGGCTGGGAAGGAATGAGCAGTTCTTC. Its protein is CASTGLGRNEQFF.

Notes on this clonotype: Being one base from a much bigger clone, this may be a read error. The chain recombines TRBV6-6 with TRBJ2-7; D is uncertain. Germline CDR1 MNHNY, CDR2 SVGAGI (reference sequence). This CDR3 contains 15 residues. CDR3 coding DNA: TGTGCCGGCAGTTACTCGTACGGTGACCCCGACGAGCAGTACTTC. It specifies CAGSYSYGDPDEQYF.

Points on this clonotype: Given a much more abundant clone one base away, this may be a read error. Here the CDR3 reads CASSIRTGYTF. Written as DNA, the CDR3 is TGTGCCAGCAGTATACGGACTGGCTACACCTTC. The chain links TRBV28 to TRBJ1-2; D is unresolved. The CDR3 is made up of 11 amino acids. Per the germline V gene, CDR1 is MDHEN and CDR2 is SYDVKM. Between the trimmed V and J ends, which lost 5 bases and 7 bases, there was a span of 8 bases.

The V gene is TRBV29-1, the J gene TRBJ2-1, with D tentatively TRBD2 (5 bases). The germline V and J ends were trimmed by 5 bases and 10 bases, with 21 bases remaining between them. Germline V gene sequence: CDR1 SQVTM, CDR2 ANQGSEA. The CDR3 is 14 amino acids. The CDR3 sequence: CSVLTSGSSYEQFF. DNA of the CDR3: TGCAGCGTTTTGACAAGCGGCAGCTCCTACGAGCAGTTCTTC.

This clonotype occurred many times. The chain combines TRBV29-1 with TRBJ1-1, with 8 bases that match TRBD1. Trimming took 6 bases from V and 4 from J; bases not matched to a gene: 1. Germline assignment: CDR1 SQVTM and CDR2 ANQGSEA. There are 11 residues in the CDR3. The chain's CDR3 is CSVTGGTEAFF. CDR3 sequence (DNA): TGCAGCGTCACAGGGGGCACTGAAGCTTTCTTT.

The chain recombines TRBV5-4 with TRBJ1-2, with TRBD1 matching over 9 bases. The CDR3 sequence is 16 residues long. The V segment lost 5 bases and the J segment 1 base; nucleotides outside the gene matches: 9. The germline V gene encodes CDR1 SGHNT and CDR2 YYREEE (reference sequence). In DNA, the CDR3 is TGTGCCAGCAGGGGACCGGGACAGGGATTTAACTATGGCTACACCTTC. Its translation: CASRGPGQGFNYGYTF.

This clonotype appeared a single time. This chain joins TRBV28 and TRBJ1-1; D might be TRBD1 (6 bases). The V end was cut by 10 bases, the J end by 4 bases, with 28 bases between. CDR1 is MDHEN, CDR2 SYDVKM, per germline. The CDR3 is made up of 17 amino acids. In DNA form, the CDR3 reads TGTGCCACCGAAAATCTAACAGGGTTTTTCCTGGTCACTGAAGCTTTCTTT. It specifies CATENLTGFFLVTEAFF.

As regards this clonotype: This may come from a read error, since a much larger clone is one base off. V is TRBV29-1 and J is TRBJ2-1; D is perhaps TRBD1 or TRBD2 (5 bases each). Trimming took off 4 bases at V and 12 bases at J, with 19 bases between the two ends. Germline V gene sequence: CDR1 SQVTM, CDR2 ANQGSEA. CDR3 length equals 13 residues. CDR3 bases: TGCAGCGTTGGGGACGGGGATATCTTTGTGCAGTTCTTC. Encoded protein: CSVGDGDIFVQFF.

This clonotype was recorded many times. The chain's CDR3 is CASGPITGGDTQYF. The CDR3 DNA follows: TGTGCCAGTGGGCCGATAACAGGAGGAGATACGCAGTATTTT. The chain is built from TRBV6-2 or TRBV6-3 and TRBJ2-3; D possibly uses TRBD1 or TRBD2 (5 bases each). There are 14 residues in the CDR3. CDR1 and CDR2 from the germline V gene are MNHEY and SVGEGT. V lost 9 bases and J 5 bases, leaving 18 bases between the germline ends.